This T cell receptor (beta chain) was retrieved from a study of blood T cell repertoires in COVID-19. Study-wide context: The United States, Italy and Spain supplied acute and convalescent COVID-19 samples. T cells, B-cell-depleted T cells, or PBMCs supplied cDNA or gDNA.

Original handling: Estimates of nucleated cell counts were drawn from the amplification of reference gene primers. Generated by immunoSEQ multiplex PCR, the TCRdb table keeps only in-frame clones and is missing some. V, J and clone size are taken as reported in that table, and D and trimming were inferred from the DNA itself. The sample carries about 150,000 clones, roughly 85% recorded once. The V end lost 7 bases, the J end lost 6 bases, and 25 bases lay between the germline ends. The CDR3 length is 17 residues. Germline CDR1 and CDR2: LNHNV and YYDKDF (reference sequence). The receptor comes from a woman over 75 with active or convalescent COVID-19. The chain is built from TRBV15 and TRBJ2-1; tentatively, D is TRBD2 (5 bases). The material sequenced was peripheral blood. For the CDR3, the DNA is TGTGCCACCACCTCAAACCCGCTAGCCGAACACTTCAATGAGCAGTTCTTC. Protein sequence: CATTSNPLAEHFNEQFF.